This T cell receptor beta chain was recorded in a study of cytomegalovirus exposure and HLA in healthy donors. Study-wide results and caveats: Apparent HLA restriction characterized most CMV-associated TCR beta chains in a later analysis. Judged likely to be a sequencing artifact was a cluster of highly shared sequence variants. In a later analysis, TCR beta V- and J-gene trimming showed a link to a missense DCLRE1C variant. According to the study, 160 or so TCR beta chains were cytomegalovirus-associated.

A note on this clone: The antigen remains unidentified.

60 Vbeta and 13 Jbeta primers were used in PCR. Produced via immunoSEQ multiplex PCR; TCRdb's table is partial and in-frame only. The data show around 86,000 clones, 77% seen once. This CDR3 has 14 amino acids. Germline CDR1 SSHAT, CDR2 FNYEAQ (reference sequence). V lost 6 bases to trimming and J lost 7 bases; unmatched junction nucleotides: 7. The rearrangement uses TRBV7-7 and TRBJ2-2, with TRBD1 matching over 8 bases. The receptor's source is a man between 50 and 59 years old in good health and CMV-seropositive. The sequenced sample consisted of PBMCs. The CDR3 nucleotides are TGTGCCAGCAGTACAACAGGGGGTGGCGGGGAGCTGTTTTTT. Translation gives CASSTTGGGGELFF.